The present T cell receptor (beta chain) was sequenced within a study of blood T cell repertoires in COVID-19. About the research overall: Specimens from acute and convalescent COVID-19 originated in the United States, Italy and Spain. Sources were T cells, B-cell-depleted T cells, or PBMCs; the material itself was cDNA or gDNA.

Germline lookup yields CDR1 LNHDA and CDR2 SQIVND (reference sequence). This CDR3 has 15 amino acids. With V trimmed by 5 bases and J by 4 bases, 6 bases remained unmatched. In the authors' methods: Amplification of reference gene primers provided the estimated nucleated cell counts. Produced via immunoSEQ multiplex PCR; TCRdb's table is partial and in-frame only. For V, J and clone size, that table is used; D and trimming come from the DNA. This repertoire shows about 300,000 clones, around 88% found once; its top ten account for 1.6%. The receptor comes from a woman aged 50 to 60 with acute or convalescent COVID-19. Sequencing was performed on peripheral blood. V and J are TRBV19 and TRBJ2-7; 12 positions match TRBD1. The CDR3 coding sequence is TGTGCCAGTAGTTCCCGGGACAGGGGGCTGTACGAGCAGTACTTC. Translating it yields CASSSRDRGLYEQYF.